The rows below give T cell receptor beta chains drawn from one sample of a study of PD-1 blockade in classical Hodgkin lymphoma. Clones were sequenced by immunoSEQ multiplex PCR, and TCRdb holds only the in-frame ones, with some missing. Of under 110,000 clones in the sample, 85% to 90% were seen once. The source material was peripheral blood mononuclear cells (PBMCs), sampled before the second cycle of nivolumab. All receptors derive from a human donor with classical Hodgkin lymphoma. Each CDR3 is given with its conserved first and last residue. A D gene is named only where the DNA matches it firmly. Expanded clones get a size class; other rows say once, few or many, or leave the size out.

>TRBJ1-6|NA|TRBV11-2|TRBD1
CASSFRDRGISPLHF
TGTGCCAGCAGCTTCCGGGACAGGGGGATTTCACCCCTCCACTTT
>TRBJ2-5|NA|TRBV15|NA
CATSREAVAVSAQYF
TGTGCCACCAGCAGAGAGGCCGTGGCAGTCTCTGCCCAGTACTTC
>TRBJ2-7|once|TRBV10-3|NA
CAISESPQDYEQYF
TGTGCCATCAGTGAGTCCCCTCAGGACTACGAGCAGTACTTC
>TRBJ2-7|NA|TRBV14|NA
CASSNRDHYEQYF
TGTGCCAGCAGCAACCGGGACCACTACGAGCAGTACTTC
>TRBJ2-5|NA|TRBV25-1|NA
CASGGTQSWETQYF
TGTGCCAGCGGTGGGACACAATCTTGGGAGACCCAGTACTTC
>TRBJ1-2|NA|TRBV19|NA
CASSIDLTLAYGYTF
TGTGCCAGTAGTATAGATTTGACCCTCGCCTATGGCTACACCTTC
>TRBJ2-7|NA|TRBV10-3|NA
CAISELWGVLVPVPSCEQYF
TGTGCCATCAGTGAATTGTGGGGGGTCCTAGTCCCCGTGCCCTCGTGCGAGCAGTACTTC
>TRBJ2-7|few|TRBV4-1|NA
CASSQVVTGNDEQYF
TGCGCCAGCAGCCAAGTTGTCACAGGGAACGACGAGCAGTACTTC
>TRBJ2-1|NA|TRBV7-8|TRBD2
CASSLIMAGTMYNEQFF
TGTGCCAGCAGCTTGATAATGGCCGGGACTATGTACAATGAGCAGTTCTTC
>TRBJ2-3|NA|TRBV28|NA
CASSFTDTQYF
TGTGCCAGCAGTTTCACAGATACGCAGTATTTT
>TRBJ1-2|NA|TRBV7-9|NA
CASSSPPRNYGYTF
TGTGCCAGCAGCTCCCCCCCGAGGAACTATGGCTACACCTTC
>TRBJ1-3|NA|TRBV11-2|NA
CASSFSGYGNTIYF
TGTGCCAGCAGCTTTTCGGGTTATGGAAACACCATATATTTT
>TRBJ2-7|NA|TRBV6-5|TRBD1
CASSRTGSTYEQYF
TGTGCCAGCAGTCGGACAGGTTCCACCTACGAGCAGTACTTC
>TRBJ2-1|NA|TRBV7-6|NA
CASSLRTEHYNEQFF
TGTGCCAGCAGCTTAAGGACAGAGCATTACAATGAGCAGTTCTTC
>TRBJ2-7|few|TRBV19|NA
CASSISETAFEQYF
TGTGCCAGTAGTATAAGTGAGACAGCCTTCGAGCAGTACTTC
>TRBJ2-3|NA|TRBV5-8|TRBD2
CASSPGTSGSTDTQYF
TGTGCCAGCAGCCCCGGGACTAGCGGTAGCACAGATACGCAGTATTTT
>TRBJ2-7|NA|TRBV4-2|NA
CASSQEDGLSYEQYF
TGTGCCAGCAGCCAAGAGGACGGACTCTCCTACGAGCAGTACTTC
>TRBJ2-1|NA|TRBV29-1|TRBD1
CSVGDRYNGQFF
TGCAGCGTTGGGGACAGGTACAATGGGCAGTTCTTC
>TRBJ2-7|NA|TRBV27|TRBD2
CATGGGISYEQYF
TGTGCCACCGGCGGGGGGATCTCCTACGAGCAGTACTTC
>TRBJ2-7|NA|TRBV5-1|TRBD1
CASSWTGTFEQYF
TGCGCCAGCAGCTGGACAGGGACCTTCGAGCAGTACTTC
>TRBJ2-7|NA|TRBV10-3|TRBD2
CATGTSGGAYEQYF
TGTGCCACTGGGACTAGCGGGGGGGCCTACGAGCAGTACTTC
>TRBJ1-5|once|TRBV12-5|TRBD1
CASALSGTGYQPQHF
TGTGCTAGTGCTCTATCCGGGACAGGGTATCAGCCCCAGCATTTT
>TRBJ2-3|NA|TRBV27|NA
CASKDTAGYTDTQYF
TGTGCCAGCAAGGACACCGCCGGCTACACAGATACGCAGTATTTT
>TRBJ1-4|once|TRBV30|NA
CAWSFFATNEKLFF
TGTGCCTGGAGTTTTTTTGCAACTAATGAAAAACTGTTTTTT